Following are 10 T cell receptor beta chains from one sample sequenced in a study of blood T cell repertoires in COVID-19. This table comes from immunoSEQ multiplex PCR, and its TCRdb copy is limited to in-frame clones, with some not included. There are about 160,000 clones in the sample; 85% occur only once, and around 3.2% lies in the top ten. Material: peripheral blood. These receptors came from a human donor with acute or convalescent COVID-19. The donor label of this sample is uncertain.

The gene calls are TRBV4-1 and TRBJ1-3; D unresolved. Germline lookup yields CDR1 MGHRA and CDR2 YSYEKL. The ends were cut back, 0 bases at V and 5 bases at J, with 11 bases in the middle. The CDR3 contains 15 residues. This CDR3 reads CASSQDGSGRNTIYF. CDR3 coding DNA: TGCGCCAGCAGCCAAGATGGGAGTGGCAGAAACACCATATATTTT.

The chain links TRBV7-2 to TRBJ2-3, with 9 bases aligning to TRBD2. Germline assignment: CDR1 SGHTA and CDR2 FQGNSA. With 6 bases clipped from V and 2 bases from J, the junction kept 6 bases outside the gene matches. This CDR3 comprises 15 residues. CDR3 amino acids: CASRILAGFTDTQYF. CDR3 in DNA: TGTGCCAGCAGGATCCTAGCGGGGTTCACAGATACGCAGTATTTT.

The chain combines TRBV27 with TRBJ1-6, with a weak D call TRBD1 (6 bases). Trimming removed 10 bases from V and 9 bases from J, with 25 bases in between. The CDR3 contains 16 residues. Germline CDR1 is MNHEY and CDR2 is SMNVEV (reference sequence). CDR3 DNA sequence: TGTGCCACCGCTCCGGGGACCCGATTAGGGGGTTCACCCCTCCACTTT. Amino acid sequence: CATAPGTRLGGSPLHF.

The V gene is TRBV30, the J gene TRBJ1-3; the match to TRBD1 covers 7 bases. Germline CDR1 GTSNPN, CDR2 SVGIG (reference sequence). With V trimmed by 5 bases and J by 0 bases, 4 bases remained unmatched. The CDR3 loop spans 14 amino acids. DNA for the CDR3: TGTGCCTGGCGACAGGGCTTCTCTGGAAACACCATATATTTT. This gives the protein CAWRQGFSGNTIYF.

This chain uses TRBV6-2 or TRBV6-3 with TRBJ1-5; D not resolved. Per the germline V gene, CDR1 is MNHEY and CDR2 is SVGEGT. The CDR3 has 14 residues. V was shortened by 8 bases and J by 4 bases, with 15 bases between the two germline ends. The CDR3 region is CASGPSTENQPQHF. For the CDR3, the DNA is TGTGCCAGCGGCCCCTCCACAGAGAATCAGCCCCAGCATTTT.

This clone was detected once. The rearrangement uses TRBV18 and TRBJ2-3, with 9 bases aligning to TRBD1. The CDR3 spans 15 residues. V lost 3 bases, J lost 5 bases, and 6 bases stayed unmatched. The V gene's germline CDR1 is KGHSH and CDR2 LQKENI. This CDR3 reads CASSPGQGLVDTQYF. CDR3 sequence (DNA): TGTGCCAGCTCACCGGGACAGGGTTTAGTAGATACGCAGTATTTT. Full variable domain (missing parts from reference TRBV18 and TRBJ2-3): NAGVMQNPRHLVRRRGQEARLRCSPMKGHSHVYWYRQLPEEGLKFMVYLQKENIIDESGMPKERFSAEFPKEGPSILRIQQVVRGDSAAYFCASSPGQGLVDTQYFGPGTRLTVL.

The gene calls are TRBV11-2 and TRBJ1-5; possible D gene TRBD1, 5 bases. Germline assignment: CDR1 SGHAT and CDR2 FQNNGV. The CDR3 spans 13 residues. V lost 8 bases and J lost 6, with 14 bases in between. The CDR3 region has the DNA TGTGCCAGCGCCCAGGGAGGGGCTCAGCCCCAGCATTTT. Translated: CASAQGGAQPQHF.

This clone occurred a few times. The chain's CDR3 is CASSQALGDSPLHF. The CDR3 DNA sequence: TGTGCCAGCAGCCAAGCCCTGGGAGATTCACCCCTCCACTTT. The chain employs TRBV3-1 (or the pseudogene TRBV3-2) and TRBJ1-6; no firm D call. Germline CDR1 and CDR2: LGHDT and YNNKEL (reference sequence). Trimming took off 1 base at V and 8 bases at J, with 9 bases between the two ends. The CDR3 length is 14 residues.

The rearrangement joins TRBV6-6 to TRBJ1-2; D is perhaps TRBD1 (5 bases). Looked up from germline, CDR1 is MNHNY and CDR2 is SVGAGI (reference sequence). This CDR3 contains 13 residues. With 8 bases removed from V and 2 bases from J, the gap between germline ends came to 12 bases. CDR3 in DNA: TGTGCCAGCGGGGGGAACCCCAACTATGGCTACACCTTC. Translated: CASGGNPNYGYTF.

The chain joins TRBV18 to TRBJ1-5; the D gene is possibly TRBD1 (6 bases). CDR1 is KGHSH, CDR2 LQKENI, per germline. The CDR3 extends over 14 amino acids. V dropped 2 bases and J dropped 3 bases, with 8 bases sitting between them. DNA for the CDR3: TGTGCCAGCTCACCATCAGGGGACAATCAGCCCCAGCATTTT. Encoded protein: CASSPSGDNQPQHF.